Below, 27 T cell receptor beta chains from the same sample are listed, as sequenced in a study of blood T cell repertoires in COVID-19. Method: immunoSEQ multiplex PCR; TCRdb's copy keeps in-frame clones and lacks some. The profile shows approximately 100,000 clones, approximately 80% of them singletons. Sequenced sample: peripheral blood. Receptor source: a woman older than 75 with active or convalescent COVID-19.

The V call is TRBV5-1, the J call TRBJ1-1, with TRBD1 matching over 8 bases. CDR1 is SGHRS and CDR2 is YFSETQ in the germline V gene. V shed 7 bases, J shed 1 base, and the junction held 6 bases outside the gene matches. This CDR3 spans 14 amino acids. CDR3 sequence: CASEEGTGNTEAFF. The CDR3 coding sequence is TGCGCCAGCGAGGAGGGGACAGGGAACACTGAAGCTTTCTTT. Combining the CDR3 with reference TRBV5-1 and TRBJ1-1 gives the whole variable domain KAGVTQTPRYLIKTRGQQVTLSCSPISGHRSVSWYQQTPGQGLQFLFEYFSETQRNKGNFPGRFSGRQFSNSRSEMNVSTLELGDSALYLCASEEGTGNTEAFFGQGTRLTVV.

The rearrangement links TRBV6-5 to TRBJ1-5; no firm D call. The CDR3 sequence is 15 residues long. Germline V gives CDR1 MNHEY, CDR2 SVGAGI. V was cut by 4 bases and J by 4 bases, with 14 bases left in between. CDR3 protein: CASSFEGSQNQPQHF. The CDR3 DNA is TGTGCCAGCAGTTTTGAGGGATCGCAAAATCAGCCCCAGCATTTT.

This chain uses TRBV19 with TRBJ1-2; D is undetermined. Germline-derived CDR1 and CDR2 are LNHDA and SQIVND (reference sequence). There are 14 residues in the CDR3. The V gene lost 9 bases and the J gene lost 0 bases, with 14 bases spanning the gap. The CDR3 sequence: CASSHHPANYGYTF. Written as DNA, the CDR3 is TGTGCCAGCTCCCACCACCCAGCTAACTATGGCTACACCTTC.

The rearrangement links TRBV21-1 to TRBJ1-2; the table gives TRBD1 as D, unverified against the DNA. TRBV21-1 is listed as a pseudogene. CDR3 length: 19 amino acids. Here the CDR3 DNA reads TGTGCCAGCAGCGGAACCCCGGACACAACCTTCGGTACCAACTATGGCTACACCTTC. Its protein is CASSGTPDTTFGTNYGYTF.

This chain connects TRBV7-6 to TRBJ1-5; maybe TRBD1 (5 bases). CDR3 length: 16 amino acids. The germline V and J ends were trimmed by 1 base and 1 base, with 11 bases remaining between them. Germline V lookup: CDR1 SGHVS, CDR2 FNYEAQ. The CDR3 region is CASSLGPQGSNQPQHF. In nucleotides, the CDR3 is TGTGCCAGCAGCTTAGGACCGCAGGGAAGCAATCAGCCCCAGCATTTT.

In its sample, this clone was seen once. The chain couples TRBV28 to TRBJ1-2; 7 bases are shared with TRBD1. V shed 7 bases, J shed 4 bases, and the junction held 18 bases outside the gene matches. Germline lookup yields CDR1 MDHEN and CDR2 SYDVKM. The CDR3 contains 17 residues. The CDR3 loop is CASNSQGSRGRIYGYTF. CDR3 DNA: TGTGCCAGCAACTCTCAGGGATCGAGGGGGCGAATCTATGGCTACACCTTC.

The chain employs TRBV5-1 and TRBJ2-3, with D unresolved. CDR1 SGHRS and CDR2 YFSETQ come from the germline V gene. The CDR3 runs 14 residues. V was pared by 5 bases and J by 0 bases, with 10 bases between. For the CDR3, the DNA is TGCGCCAGCAGACGCGGAGAAAGCACAGATACGCAGTATTTT. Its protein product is CASRRGESTDTQYF.

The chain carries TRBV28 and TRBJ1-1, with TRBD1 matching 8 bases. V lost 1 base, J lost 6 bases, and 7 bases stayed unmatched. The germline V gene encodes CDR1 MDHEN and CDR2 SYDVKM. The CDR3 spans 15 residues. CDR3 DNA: TGTGCCAGCAGTTTATTTGACAGGACAGGGTCTGAAGCTTTCTTT. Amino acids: CASSLFDRTGSEAFF.

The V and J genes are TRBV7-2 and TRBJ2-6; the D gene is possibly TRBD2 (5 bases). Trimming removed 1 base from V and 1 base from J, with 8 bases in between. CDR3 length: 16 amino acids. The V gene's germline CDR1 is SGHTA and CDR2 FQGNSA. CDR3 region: CASSLGRVSGANVLTF. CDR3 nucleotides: TGTGCCAGCAGCTTAGGGCGGGTTTCTGGGGCCAACGTCCTGACTTTC.

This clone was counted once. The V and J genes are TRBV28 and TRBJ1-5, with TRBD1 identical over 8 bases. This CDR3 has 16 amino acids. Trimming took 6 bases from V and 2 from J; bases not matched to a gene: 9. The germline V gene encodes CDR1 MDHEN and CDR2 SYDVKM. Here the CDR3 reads CASSSQDRGGNQPQHF. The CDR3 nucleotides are TGTGCCAGCAGCAGCCAAGACAGGGGCGGCAATCAGCCCCAGCATTTT.

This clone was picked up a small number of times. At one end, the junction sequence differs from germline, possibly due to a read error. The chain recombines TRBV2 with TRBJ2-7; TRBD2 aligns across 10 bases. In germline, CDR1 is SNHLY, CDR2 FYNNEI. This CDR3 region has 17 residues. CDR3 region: CASREGLLAGDIYEQYF. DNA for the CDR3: TGTGCCAGCAGGGAAGGGCTTCTAGCGGGAGATATCTACGAGCAGTACTTC. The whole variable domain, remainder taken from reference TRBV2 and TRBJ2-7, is EPEVTQTPSHQVTQMGQEVILRCVPISNHLYFYWYRQILGQKVEFLVSFYNNEISEKSEIFDDQFSVERPDGSNFTLKIRSTKLEDSAMYFCASREGLLAGDIYEQYFGPGTRLTVT.

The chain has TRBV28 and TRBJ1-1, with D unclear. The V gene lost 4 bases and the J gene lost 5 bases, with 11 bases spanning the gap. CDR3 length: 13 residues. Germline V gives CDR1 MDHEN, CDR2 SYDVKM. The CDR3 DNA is TGTGCCAGCAGTTATACGGGAAGGACTGAAGCTTTCTTT. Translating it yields CASSYTGRTEAFF.

CDR3 DNA: TGCGCCAGCAGCCAACAGGGGACCCTAGAGACCCAGTACTTC. It is translated as CASSQQGTLETQYF. The rearrangement links TRBV5-1 to TRBJ2-5; TRBD1 matches at 7 bases. The V gene's germline CDR1 is SGHRS and CDR2 YFSETQ. V gave up 4 bases and J gave up 4 bases; unmatched junction bases: 7. This CDR3 has 14 residues.

The CDR3 DNA reads as TGTGCCACCAGTGATTCGGGGACAGGGCAATACTATGGCTACACCTTC. Its protein product is CATSDSGTGQYYGYTF. The chain links TRBV24-1 to TRBJ1-2; TRBD1 agrees at 9 bases. The CDR3 has 16 residues. Losses at the gene ends were 2 bases for V and 3 bases for J; bases not matched to a gene: 6. Germline assignment: CDR1 KGHDR and CDR2 SFDVKD.

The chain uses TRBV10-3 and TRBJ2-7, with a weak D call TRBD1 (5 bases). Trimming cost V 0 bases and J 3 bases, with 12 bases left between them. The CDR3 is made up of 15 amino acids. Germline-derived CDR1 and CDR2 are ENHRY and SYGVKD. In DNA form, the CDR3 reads TGTGCCATCAGTGAGTCCCAGGGCTGGTTCTACGAGCAGTACTTC. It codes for CAISESQGWFYEQYF.

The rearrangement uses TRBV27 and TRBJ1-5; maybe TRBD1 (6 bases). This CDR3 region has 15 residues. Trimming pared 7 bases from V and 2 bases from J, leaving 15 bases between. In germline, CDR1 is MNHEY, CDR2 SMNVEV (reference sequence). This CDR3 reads CASTKGGPGNQPQHF. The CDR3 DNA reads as TGTGCCAGCACCAAGGGGGGGCCGGGCAATCAGCCCCAGCATTTT.

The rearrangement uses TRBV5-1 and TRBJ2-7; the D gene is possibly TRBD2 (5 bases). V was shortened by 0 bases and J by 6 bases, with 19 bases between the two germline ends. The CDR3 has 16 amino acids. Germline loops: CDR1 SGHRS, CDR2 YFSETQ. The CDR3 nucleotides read TGCGCCAGCAGCTTGGATTTTCTGGGCCGGGGTGGCGAGCAGTACTTC. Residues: CASSLDFLGRGGEQYF.

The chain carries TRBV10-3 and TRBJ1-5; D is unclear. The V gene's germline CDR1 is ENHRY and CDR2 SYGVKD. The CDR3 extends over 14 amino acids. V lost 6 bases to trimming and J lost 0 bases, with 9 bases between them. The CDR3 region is CAISLQHSNQPQHF. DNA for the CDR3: TGTGCCATCAGCTTACAGCATAGCAATCAGCCCCAGCATTTT.

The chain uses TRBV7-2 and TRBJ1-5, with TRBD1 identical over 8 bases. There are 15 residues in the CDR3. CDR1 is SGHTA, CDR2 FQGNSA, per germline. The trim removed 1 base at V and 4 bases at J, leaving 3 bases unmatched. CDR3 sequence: CASSLVRDRNQPQHF. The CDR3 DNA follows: TGTGCCAGCAGCTTAGTCCGGGACAGGAATCAGCCCCAGCATTTT.

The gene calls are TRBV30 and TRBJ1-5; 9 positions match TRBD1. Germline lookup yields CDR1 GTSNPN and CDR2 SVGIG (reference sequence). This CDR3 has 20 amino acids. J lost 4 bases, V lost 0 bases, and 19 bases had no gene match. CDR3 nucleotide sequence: TGTGCCTGGAGTGTACCGAATCGAGCGTACCCGACAGGGGGAAATCAGCCCCAGCATTTT. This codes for CAWSVPNRAYPTGGNQPQHF.

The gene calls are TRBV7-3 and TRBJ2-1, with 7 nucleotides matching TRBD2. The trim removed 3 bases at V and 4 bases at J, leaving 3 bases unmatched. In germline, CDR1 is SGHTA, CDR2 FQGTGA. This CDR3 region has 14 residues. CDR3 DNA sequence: TGTGCCAGCAGCTTGAGCGGGGCGTACAATGAGCAGTTCTTC. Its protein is CASSLSGAYNEQFF.

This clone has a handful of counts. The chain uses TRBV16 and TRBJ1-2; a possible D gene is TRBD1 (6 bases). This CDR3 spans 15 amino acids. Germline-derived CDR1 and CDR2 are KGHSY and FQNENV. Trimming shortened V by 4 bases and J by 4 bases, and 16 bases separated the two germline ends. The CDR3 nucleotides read TGTGCCAGCAGCCGTTTGGCAGGGGTCGGCTATGGCTACACCTTC. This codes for CASSRLAGVGYGYTF.

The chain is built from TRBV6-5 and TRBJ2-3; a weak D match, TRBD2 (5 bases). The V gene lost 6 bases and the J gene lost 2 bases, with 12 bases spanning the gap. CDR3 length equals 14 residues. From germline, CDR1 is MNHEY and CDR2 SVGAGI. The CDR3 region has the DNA TGTGCCAGCAGAGACACGGACTTCACAGATACGCAGTATTTT. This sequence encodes CASRDTDFTDTQYF.

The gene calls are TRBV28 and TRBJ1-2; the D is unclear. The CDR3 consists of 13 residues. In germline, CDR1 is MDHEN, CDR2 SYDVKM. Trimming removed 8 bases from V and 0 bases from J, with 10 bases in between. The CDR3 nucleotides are TGTGCCAGCTGGTCGGGGACTAACTATGGCTACACCTTC. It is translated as CASWSGTNYGYTF.

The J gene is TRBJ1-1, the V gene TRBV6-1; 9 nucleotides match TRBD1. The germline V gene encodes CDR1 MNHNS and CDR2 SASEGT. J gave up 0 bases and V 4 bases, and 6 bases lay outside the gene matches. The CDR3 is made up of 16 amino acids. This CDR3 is CASSGRTGELNTEAFF. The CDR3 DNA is TGTGCCAGCAGTGGACGGACAGGGGAATTGAACACTGAAGCTTTCTTT.

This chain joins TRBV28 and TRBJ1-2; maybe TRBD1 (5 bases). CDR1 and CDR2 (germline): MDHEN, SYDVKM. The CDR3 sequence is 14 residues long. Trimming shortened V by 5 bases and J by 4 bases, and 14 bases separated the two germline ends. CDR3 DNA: TGTGCCAGCAGTCTCGGTTGGGGCGGCTATGGCTACACCTTC. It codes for CASSLGWGGYGYTF.

The CDR3 sequence is CASSQGTGVGETQYF. For the CDR3, the DNA is TGTGCCAGCAGCCAAGGGACAGGGGTAGGAGAGACCCAGTACTTC. The chain is built from TRBV6-5 and TRBJ2-5; 10 nucleotides align to TRBD1. V lost 6 bases, J lost 4 bases, and 8 bases stayed unmatched. Looked up from germline, CDR1 is MNHEY and CDR2 is SVGAGI. The CDR3 has 15 residues.